This T cell receptor (beta chain) was documented in a study of shared clonotypes between healthy human individuals. CDR1 MGHRA and CDR2 YSYEKL come from the germline V gene. CDR3 length: 14 amino acids. Trimming shortened V by 4 bases and J by 4 bases, and 13 bases separated the two germline ends. TCRdb's copy holds only in-frame clones and misses some; the assay was immunoSEQ multiplex PCR. This sample has roughly 2.4 million clones, with 90% to 96% found just once. Input material: naive CD4+ T cells sorted from blood. The subset denotes: CD45RA+ positively selected. The chain carries TRBV4-1 and TRBJ1-2; the D gene is possibly TRBD1 (5 bases). The receptor was isolated from a man between 18 and 35 years old in good health. The CDR3 protein is CASSPSTGSYGYTF. In nucleotides, the CDR3 is TGCGCCAGCAGCCCCTCTACAGGATCCTATGGCTACACCTTC.